The subject of this entry is one T cell receptor (beta chain). The junction departs from the called germline gene at one end, perhaps through a read error. TCRdb fed the PCR reads into MiXCR, producing one record per CDR3 protein. This table has over 90,000 distinct CDR3 sequences, about 32% appearing once. The data belong to a study of molecular identifiers for immune sequencing clone quantification. The germline gives CDR1 MNHEY, CDR2 SMNVEV (reference sequence). There are 13 residues in the CDR3. The chain has TRBV27 and TRBJ2-7; 12 nucleotides align to TRBD1. The material sequenced was naive CD8+ T cells from blood, with Jurkat cell RNA spiked in. Subset indicated: FACS-sorted CD8+CD4-CCR7+CD45RA+ naive T cells. This receptor was taken from a human donor in good health. Some libraries in this study had Jurkat cell RNA spiked in. The CDR3 bases are TGTGCCACCGGGACAGGGGGCGCGGACGAGCAGAACTTC. Encoded protein: CATGTGGADEQNF.